This section outlines one TCR beta chain sequence together with its context. Its target is not known. This specimen comes from a study of shared clonotypes between healthy human individuals. CD8 cells regarded as naive lacked CD45RO, were positively chosen for CCR7, and omitted terminally differentiated effector memory CD45RA+ cells. Assay: immunoSEQ multiplex PCR; the TCRdb copy retains only in-frame clones and omits some. The sample carries hundreds of thousands of clones, roughly 95% recorded once. The germline CDR1 and CDR2 sequences are MNHEY and SMNVEV (reference sequence). Trimming took off 5 bases at V and 7 bases at J, with 18 bases between the two ends. This CDR3 is 14 amino acids long. Study-wide results and limits: Non-shared clonotypes were found to have lower generation probabilities than the clonotypes that were shared by all four of the sorted-subset donors. A generally larger estimated richness was seen in naive subsets than in memory subsets.

The clonotype originates from a woman younger than 45 in good health. The V and J genes are TRBV27 and TRBJ2-7; D may be TRBD1 (6 bases). Sequencing was performed on naive CD8+ T cells sorted from blood. The CDR3 protein is CASSPGDPRGEQYF. For the CDR3, the DNA is TGTGCCAGCAGTCCAGGGGACCCTCGGGGAGAGCAGTACTTC.